Listed below are T cell receptor beta chains from one sample, sequenced in a study of neurological immune-mediated disorders. TCRdb re-derived calls from the 5' RACE reads in MiXCR, one entry per CDR3 protein. Of around 46,000 distinct CDR3 sequences in the sample, about 2% were seen once. Sequencing used PBMCs. These receptors were taken from a woman aged 40 to 55 with multiple sclerosis. Each CDR3 is given with its conserved first and last residue. D genes are given only for firm matches. Not all rows give a size; the values are once, few, many and, for expanded clones, a class.

many	TRBV12-3/TRBV12-4	.	TRBJ1-6	CASKRRSYNSPLHF	TGTGCCAGCAAACGTAGGTCCTATAATTCACCCCTCCACTTT
many	TRBV12-5	TRBD1	TRBJ1-2	CASGTGGQGPYGYTF	TGTGCTAGTGGTACGGGGGGACAGGGGCCCTATGGCTACACCTTC
many	TRBV5-1	.	TRBJ2-7	CASSSLGGMSSYEQYF	TGCGCCAGCAGCTCCTTGGGCGGGATGAGCTCCTACGAGCAGTACTTC
many	TRBV20-1	TRBD2	TRBJ2-2	CSARLAGLNTGELFF	TGCAGTGCTAGGCTAGCGGGCCTTAACACCGGGGAGCTGTTTTTT
many	TRBV12-3/TRBV12-4	TRBD1	TRBJ1-2	CASSLNAGGYGYTF	TGTGCCAGCAGTTTAAATGCAGGGGGCTATGGCTACACCTTC
many	TRBV29-1	TRBD1	TRBJ1-2	CSAGQGSDGYTF	TGCAGCGCAGGACAGGGTAGCGATGGCTACACCTTC
many	TRBV27	TRBD1	TRBJ2-5	CASSYTGGPETQYF	TGTGCCAGCAGTTACACAGGGGGCCCAGAGACCCAGTACTTC
many	TRBV7-6	.	TRBJ2-2	CASSRELGNTGELFF	TGTGCCAGCAGCCGTGAGCTGGGGAACACCGGGGAGCTGTTTTTT
many	TRBV20-1	.	TRBJ1-2	CVLYDEIGYTF	TGCGTGCTCTATGACGAAATCGGCTACACCTTC
many	TRBV20-1	.	TRBJ2-4	CSARRQGIDIQYF	TGCAGTGCTAGAAGGCAGGGGATCGACATTCAGTACTTC
many	TRBV7-2	.	TRBJ2-7	CASSLERSGEQYF	TGTGCCAGCAGCTTAGAAAGGTCGGGCGAGCAGTACTTC
many	TRBV7-8	.	TRBJ1-2	CASRKSGTGFDYTF	TGTGCCAGCAGAAAATCCGGGACTGGGTTTGACTACACCTTC
many	TRBV20-1	.	TRBJ2-7	CSARDIVGLTYEQYF	TGCAGTGCTAGAGATATTGTAGGGCTTACCTACGAGCAGTACTTC
many	TRBV5-1	.	TRBJ1-2	CASSLAFDGYTF	TGCGCCAGCAGCTTGGCGTTCGATGGCTACACCTTC
many	TRBV27	.	TRBJ1-5	CASSLSWRVDQPQHF	TGTGCCAGCAGTTTATCCTGGAGGGTAGATCAGCCCCAGCATTTT
many	TRBV20-1	TRBD2	TRBJ2-3	CSAGPWGSGGRDTQYF	TGCAGTGCTGGCCCCTGGGGTAGCGGGGGGCGCGATACGCAGTATTTT
many	TRBV7-8	.	TRBJ2-7	CASSPPNKDEQYF	TGTGCCAGCAGCCCACCCAACAAGGACGAGCAGTACTTC
many	TRBV6-2/TRBV6-3	TRBD2	TRBJ2-7	CASSSERGQAIYEQYF	TGTGCCAGCTCTTCCGAGCGGGGCCAGGCGATCTACGAGCAGTACTTC
.	TRBV5-1	.	TRBJ2-1	CASSLAYGYAQFF	TGCGCCAGCAGCTTGGCGTACGGGTATGCGCAGTTCTTC
many	TRBV6-6	.	TRBJ1-3	CASSWSPDSGNTIYF	TGTGCCAGCAGTTGGTCGCCGGACTCTGGAAACACCATATATTTT
many	TRBV10-2	.	TRBJ1-2	CASSEEGNYGYTF	TGCGCCAGCAGTGAGGAGGGCAACTATGGCTACACCTTC
.	TRBV7-8	TRBD1	TRBJ2-2	CASSWPRQGNTGELFF	TGTGCCAGCAGCTGGCCGAGACAGGGAAACACCGGGGAGCTGTTTTTT
many	TRBV5-5	TRBD1	TRBJ2-2	CASSFLRQGGGELFF	TGTGCCAGCAGCTTTTTACGACAGGGTGGCGGGGAGCTGTTTTTT
many	TRBV6-6	.	TRBJ1-1	CASSSTAVPNTEAFF	TGTGCCAGCAGTTCTACGGCAGTCCCGAACACTGAAGCTTTCTTT
many	TRBV7-9	.	TRBJ1-5	CASSQAGSANQPQHF	TGTGCCAGCAGCCAGGCGGGAAGTGCAAATCAGCCCCAGCATTTT
many	TRBV12-3/TRBV12-4	.	TRBJ2-3	CASSLGGGWADTQYF	TGTGCCAGCAGTTTGGGGGGGGGCTGGGCAGATACGCAGTATTTT
many	TRBV5-1	TRBD1	TRBJ2-1	CASSLTGGGYTGEQFF	TGCGCCAGCAGCTTAACAGGGGGCGGATATACGGGTGAGCAGTTCTTC
medium-sized	TRBV15	TRBD1	TRBJ1-4	CATSPRDSLNEKLFF	TGTGCCACCAGTCCCCGGGACAGCCTTAATGAAAAACTGTTTTTT
many	TRBV10-3	.	TRBJ2-1	CAISPWRGSYNEQFF	TGTGCCATCAGCCCCTGGAGGGGTTCCTACAATGAGCAGTTCTTC
many	TRBV5-4	.	TRBJ1-1	CASTQTVGPNTEAFF	TGTGCCAGCACCCAGACGGTGGGGCCGAACACTGAAGCTTTCTTT
many	TRBV9	.	TRBJ2-5	CASSPPGAVGTQYF	TGTGCCAGCAGCCCGCCGGGGGCTGTTGGGACCCAGTACTTC
many	TRBV20-1	TRBD2	TRBJ2-7	CSANSGGNLQYF	TGCAGTGCTAATAGCGGGGGGAACCTACAGTACTTC
many	TRBV20-1	TRBD2	TRBJ2-1	CSARERLAGVGFF	TGCAGTGCTAGAGAGAGACTAGCGGGGGTCGGGTTCTTC
.	TRBV5-1	TRBD1	TRBJ1-1	CASSLATGARGTAAFF	TGCGCCAGCAGCTTGGCGACAGGGGCTAGGGGCACTGCAGCTTTCTTT
many	TRBV20-1	TRBD2	TRBJ2-1	CSGTGLAGGPSYNEQFF	TGCAGTGGTACCGGACTAGCGGGGGGGCCCTCCTACAATGAGCAGTTCTTC
many	TRBV20-1	.	TRBJ1-1	CSARIGGDTEAFF	TGCAGTGCTAGAATTGGGGGGGACACTGAAGCTTTCTTT
many	TRBV10-2	.	TRBJ2-7	CASSEGAYYEQYF	TGCGCCAGCAGTGAGGGGGCCTACTACGAGCAGTACTTC
many	TRBV20-1	TRBD2	TRBJ2-3	CSARLAGPSTDTQYF	TGCAGTGCTAGACTAGCGGGGCCTAGCACAGATACGCAGTATTTT
many	TRBV12-3/TRBV12-4	.	TRBJ1-1	CASTNPHTEAFF	TGTGCCAGCACCAACCCACACACTGAAGCTTTCTTT
many	TRBV6-6	TRBD1	TRBJ1-1	CASSYSGQGSTEAFF	TGTGCCAGCAGTTACTCAGGACAGGGAAGCACTGAAGCTTTCTTT
many	TRBV5-1	.	TRBJ2-1	CASSPNSRINEQFF	TGCGCCAGCAGCCCCAACTCCCGAATCAATGAGCAGTTCTTC
many	TRBV5-1	.	TRBJ1-1	CASSLKGTNTEAFF	TGCGCCAGCAGCTTAAAGGGGACAAACACTGAAGCTTTCTTT
many	TRBV10-3	.	TRBJ2-5	CAISESLGEETQYF	TGTGCCATCAGTGAGTCGTTAGGGGAAGAGACCCAGTACTTC